This passage covers 4 T cell receptor beta chains from one sample sequenced in a study of long-term antiretroviral therapy in people with HIV. The assay, immunoSEQ v3.0, was run at survey level. Sequencing was performed with immunoSEQ multiplex PCR; in TCRdb, only in-frame clones are kept and a portion is missing. The profile shows 30,000 or so clones, around 97% of them singletons. The starting material was unsorted PBMCs, obtained 7.6 years after starting antiretroviral therapy. Receptors were obtained from a man aged 30 to 39 with HIV.

The J gene is TRBJ2-3, the V gene TRBV11-2, with D possibly TRBD2 on 5 matching bases. V dropped 5 bases and J dropped 4 bases, with 13 bases sitting between them. Germline CDR1 and CDR2: SGHAT and FQNNGV. The CDR3 spans 14 residues. CDR3 sequence (DNA): TGTGCCAGCAGCGCGACCCCCGGGGCAGATACGCAGTATTTT. As protein: CASSATPGADTQYF.

The chain uses TRBV27 and TRBJ1-2; D remains unclear. V lost 5 bases, J lost 7 bases, and 17 bases lay in between. Germline CDR1 MNHEY, CDR2 SMNVEV (reference sequence). The CDR3 covers 14 residues. The CDR3 region is CASSNRMSFSGYTF. CDR3 in DNA: TGTGCCAGCAGTAATAGGATGAGTTTCTCTGGCTACACCTTC.

The chain recombines TRBV6-5 with TRBJ2-3; the D gene is possibly TRBD2 (8 bases). The ends were cut back, 6 bases at V and 5 bases at J, with 18 bases in the middle. CDR1 MNHEY and CDR2 SVGAGI come from the germline V gene. The CDR3 spans 15 residues. CDR3 DNA sequence: TGTGCCAGCAGCCCTCGGGAGGGGGCGAAAGATACGCAGTATTTT. Translation: CASSPREGAKDTQYF.

The chain employs TRBV6-6 and TRBJ2-7; D call uncertain. The germline CDR1 and CDR2 sequences are MNHNY and SVGAGI (reference sequence). The CDR3 runs to 14 residues. V lost 6 bases and J lost 5, with 17 bases in between. The CDR3 reads CASSLGPLRDEQYF. CDR3 bases: TGTGCCAGCAGCCTGGGTCCTCTTCGGGACGAGCAGTACTTC.